This is a list of T cell receptor beta chains from one sample in a study of blood T cell repertoires in COVID-19. TCRdb keeps only in-frame clones here, not all; method: immunoSEQ multiplex PCR. Of 180,000 or so clones detected, 84% appear once; the ten largest clones hold roughly 15%. Input material: PBMCs or T cells enriched from blood (not recorded which). Receptors were obtained from a man in his forties or fifties who had recovered from COVID-19. CDR3s include the opening cysteine and the closing phenylalanine or tryptophan. The order of the fields is clone size, J gene, V gene, D gene, CDR3 DNA, CDR3 protein. A D gene is named only where the DNA matches it firmly. A clone size is listed for some rows: how often the clone was seen (once, few, many), or a class if it is expanded.

- | TRBJ1-5 | TRBV18 | - | TGTGCCAGCTCACCATCGGGTGGCAATCAGCCCCAGCATTTT | CASSPSGGNQPQHF
- | TRBJ2-3 | TRBV5-1 | - | TGCGCCAGCAGCTTGGGAGGTAGAACAGATACGCAGTATTTT | CASSLGGRTDTQYF
- | TRBJ1-6 | TRBV12-3/TRBV12-4 | - | TGTGCCAGCAGTTTAGGGGCAGATTCACCCCTCCACTTT | CASSLGADSPLHF
- | TRBJ2-1 | TRBV14 | TRBD1 | TGTGCCAGCAGCCACGACAGGGGACTCTACAATGAGCAGTTCTTC | CASSHDRGLYNEQFF
- | TRBJ2-7 | TRBV5-5 | TRBD1 | TGTGCCAGCAGCTTGCAGACAGGGGGTTACTACGAGCAGTACTTC | CASSLQTGGYYEQYF
few | TRBJ1-1 | TRBV18 | - | TGTGCCAGCTCATCCAATATCAGGGCCGAGATGAACACTGAAGCTTTCTTT | CASSSNIRAEMNTEAFF
- | TRBJ1-6 | TRBV29-1 | - | TGCAGCGTTGGGCAGGGAAGAGGTTCACCCCTCCACTTT | CSVGQGRGSPLHF
- | TRBJ2-3 | TRBV9 | TRBD2 | TGTGCCAGCAGCGTAGGGACTAGTAGCACAGATACGCAGTATTTT | CASSVGTSSTDTQYF
- | TRBJ2-3 | TRBV9 | TRBD2 | TGTGCCAGCACCAAAAAAGCGGGGGGAACAGATACGCAGTATTTT | CASTKKAGGTDTQYF
- | TRBJ2-5 | TRBV19 | - | TGTGCCAGTAGCGGGAGACAAGAGACCCAGTACTTC | CASSGRQETQYF
- | TRBJ1-3 | TRBV5-5 | TRBD1 | TGTGCCAGCAGGGGGACAGGGGATTTCTCTGGAAACACCATATATTTT | CASRGTGDFSGNTIYF
- | TRBJ2-3 | TRBV19 | TRBD1 | TGTGCCAGTAGCAAAAAACAGGGGCACGGGCCAACAGATACGCAGTATTTT | CASSKKQGHGPTDTQYF
few | TRBJ1-1 | TRBV6-5 | - | TGTGCCAGCAGGTACCAGGGGAGCACTGAAGCTTTCTTT | CASRYQGSTEAFF
- | TRBJ1-2 | TRBV3-1/TRBV3-2 | TRBD1 | TGTGCCAGCAGCCCCTGGACAGGGGGTCCTACTAACTATGGCTACACCTTC | CASSPWTGGPTNYGYTF
- | TRBJ2-5 | TRBV10-2 | - | TGCGCCAGCAGTGAGGTGGCGGGGAAGACCCAGTACTTC | CASSEVAGKTQYF
- | TRBJ1-6 | TRBV3-1/TRBV3-2 | - | TGTGCCAGCAGCCAAGGGAGCTCCTATAATTCACCCCTCCACTTT | CASSQGSSYNSPLHF